Sequencing of this T cell receptor (beta chain) was carried out in a study of T cell responses to AZD1222 COVID-19 vaccine (TCRdb year 2021). Background for the entire study: AZD1222 recipients with second doses at about 4 weeks or about 12 weeks were pooled, because spike-specific TCR depth and breadth did not differ between schedules. TCR sequencing was performed for about 240 trial participants, of whom about 200 were given two doses of AZD1222 and approximately 25 were given two doses of MenACWY control vaccine. Enrollment into the trials was organized by age into subgroups of 18-55, 56-69 and 70-plus years, and those subgroups contained approximately 150, 30 and 60 TCR-sequenced participants, respectively. The paper's findings and limits, for the study overall: No day 14 peak-response samples were available, so repertoires were characterized only after the peak T cell response. Only six AZD1222 recipients were SARS-CoV-2 seropositive at baseline, limiting conclusions about previously exposed vaccinees. In the small 56-69-year group, the increase in depth fell short of significance, most likely because of low power. After two AZD1222 doses, both the breadth and the depth of spike-specific TCRs were significantly higher than at day 0 and than in MenACWY recipients. Nearly half of unique spike-specific TCRs reportedly recognized epitopes outside regions mutated in the B.1.351 and B.1.1.7 variants. Participants were mostly white British, with more females than males. The authors suggested clonal diversity may have been underestimated. The vaccine-associated CD4 TCRs covered the entire spike protein, and the dominant responses fell in regions 160-218 and 743-854.

The CDR3 regions of human TCRbeta chains were analyzed by immunosequencing. Turning to the authors' computational methods: TCRs in the repertoires were matched against a reference library of SARS-CoV-2-specific TCRs that had been generated with the MIRA antigen-specificity platform. Breadth meant the fraction of unique TCRs that were SARS-CoV-2-associated, whereas depth meant the fraction of total T cells that were SARS-CoV-2-associated. Using the MIRA data, each spike-specific TCR was mapped to the spike region that the TCR reacts to and placed in a CD4 or CD8 class. Log10-transformed breadth and depth values were compared by one-way ANOVA with Sidak's multiple comparisons tests. Not all clones reach the TCRdb copy of this immuneACCESS table, which keeps in-frame sequences only. Checked studies attribute under half of the gap to unresolved V genes and leave the rest unexplained. V and J calls and clone size follow that table, whereas D and trimming were derived from the DNA. In all, the sample holds 95,000 to 110,000 clones, and 90% to 95% of those were seen once. The ten biggest clones cover 45% of the sample.

Points on this clone: No antigen is known for it. No much larger clone is present one base from it, and per-base qualities are unavailable.

In the paper's terms, the time point label means: baseline before first vaccination. Vaccinee samples were obtained from the UK trials COV001 and COV002, which included a single-blind randomized controlled phase 2/3 trial of AZD1222 (ChAdOx1 nCoV-19) in healthy adults. For TCRbeta chain sequencing, PBMC samples from trial participants were taken at day 0 and at day 28 after the second dose. From the cysteine through the phenylalanine, the CDR3 covers 14 amino acids. Only the CDR3 DNA stays, 42 bases, in frame from base 1. Ends trimmed: V by 8 bases, J by 3 bases; bases unmatched to a gene: 4. Via the germline V gene (reference sequence), CDR1 is SEHNR and CDR2 FQNEAQ.

This TCR derives from an adult in good health. This specimen was peripheral blood, taken on day 0 of AZD1222 vaccination. This sequence uses TRBV7-9 and TRBJ2-7; TRBD2 matches 13 bases in the middle. The DNA reads TGTGCCAGCCAAGGGACTAGCGGGATCTACGAGCAGTACTTC. It is translated as CASQGTSGIYEQYF.